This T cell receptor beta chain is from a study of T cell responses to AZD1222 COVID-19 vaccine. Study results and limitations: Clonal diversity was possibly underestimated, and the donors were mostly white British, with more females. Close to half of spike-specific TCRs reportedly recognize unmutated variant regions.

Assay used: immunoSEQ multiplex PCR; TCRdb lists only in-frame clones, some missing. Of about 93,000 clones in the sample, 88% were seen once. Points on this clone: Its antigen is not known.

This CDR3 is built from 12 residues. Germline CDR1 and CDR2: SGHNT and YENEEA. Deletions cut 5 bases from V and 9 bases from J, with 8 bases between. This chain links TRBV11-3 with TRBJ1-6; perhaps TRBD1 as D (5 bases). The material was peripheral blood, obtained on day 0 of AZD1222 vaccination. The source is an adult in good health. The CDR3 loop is CASSRGGSPLHF. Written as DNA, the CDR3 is TGTGCCAGCAGCCGGGGGGGTTCACCCCTCCACTTT.